A single T cell receptor beta chain is shown here with its context. Its target is not known. These data originate in a study of T cell clonotyping in hematopoietic cell transplantation. Study results and limitations: Pathologically expanded recipient clonotypes increased progressively from day 30 to day 180 as diversity fell.

The CDR3 has 14 residues. With 3 bases removed from V and 2 bases from J, the gap between germline ends came to 10 bases. Per the germline V gene, CDR1 is LGHNT and CDR2 is FRNRAP. Data came from immunoSEQ multiplex PCR; TCRdb stores just in-frame clones and leaves some out. This table has 10,000 or so clones, 80% to 90% appearing once. Sequencing input: peripheral blood mononuclear cells. The rearrangement uses TRBV12-5 and TRBJ2-5, with D tentatively TRBD1 (5 bases). This TCR came from a human donor who either received an allogeneic hematopoietic cell transplant for a myeloid malignancy or was a related donor (not recorded which). Some clones in this sample may be carry-over from other donors' samples. This CDR3 is CASGFLGRQETQYF. For the CDR3, the DNA is TGTGCTAGTGGTTTTTTGGGGCGGCAAGAGACCCAGTACTTC.